This entry describes one T cell receptor (beta chain). This clonotype was seen more than once but under ten times. It lacks a known antigen. The sample holds no much larger clone one base away, and base qualities are not on file. The data are from a study of identical twins (dated by TCRdb to 2016 to 2018). As for the study more broadly: To test whether fetal clonotypes persist, the study used deep sequencing on TCR alpha and beta repertoires from monozygotic twins, unrelated adults of various ages, and cord blood. Replicate twin experiments were performed at different times using different library preparation protocols to rule out contamination.

General conclusions and limits of the study: The excess sharing between twins in beta out-of-frame sequences was weaker because fewer shared sequences reduced the signal-to-noise ratio. In monozygotic twins, recombination models systematically underestimated out-of-frame TCR alpha sharing, but the models matched the sharing seen between unrelated individuals. Invariant T cells such as MAIT and iNKT could partly confound zero-insertion analyses, although diverse VJ usage argued against such confounding for most clonotypes. Abundant cord blood beta clonotypes had fewer insertions, young adult naive repertoires showed a similar but weaker trend, and memory repertoires showed no such trend. Out-of-frame TCR alpha sequences shared between twins showed an excess of low generation-probability sequences compared with coincidental sharing between unrelated individuals. Because the same donors could not be followed over many years, the conclusions depended on cross-sectional statistical analysis.

Relative to germline, V is missing 3 bases and J is missing 6 bases, with 9 bases of the junction outside any gene match. Reading the germline V gene (reference sequence) gives CDR1 DFQATT and CDR2 SNEGSKA. From its cysteine to its phenylalanine, the CDR3 spans 14 amino acids. Only the CDR3 DNA is retained, 42 bases long and in frame from the first base. Only healthy Caucasian donors were included. Three pairs of female monozygotic twins, all aged 18 to 29 years, were included in the twin cohort. RNA for TCR libraries was isolated from peripheral blood mononuclear cells. Library method: 5' RACE. The run used an Illumina HiSeq 2000. Template switching introduced a universal primer binding site; the final cDNA contained a unique molecular identifier, enabling accurate counting of TCR cDNA molecules. First-strand cDNA for TCR alpha and beta chains was synthesized from specific primers in the conserved constant-segment region. Each cDNA library was double barcoded, with a SMART-Mk sample barcode plus Illumina barcodes, to control for contamination. Two successive PCR steps introduced TruSeq adapter sequences along with Illumina sample barcodes. The TCR alpha and beta cDNA libraries were sequenced on the Illumina HiSeq platform using custom primers. As for the authors' bioinformatics: MiGEC was used to process raw reads and extract unique molecular identifiers, and MiXCR was used to find CDR3 positions. For each individual, recombination models were inferred using an EM algorithm with the repgenHMM and IGoR tools. Shared clonotypes were analyzed with the tcR package in R, and sharing was normalized by the product of cloneset sizes. To study raw recombination free of thymic and clonal selection effects, out-of-frame nonproductive sequences were analyzed. TCRdb redid the processing of the public reads, applying fastp at Q25 and MiXCR, and retained in-frame beta chains. Each CDR3 protein appears once, grouped with its most common genes and DNA. The authors' filters were not applied to this entry. For this sample the table gives 500,000 to 700,000 distinct CDR3 sequences, of which roughly 7.1% were detected only once. The ten largest make up roughly 1.6% of the sample.

These data were also reused for a study on yellow fever vaccine responses in identical twins. The second source states: According to the authors, in identical twins the way T cells responded to vaccination appeared partly convergent and partly personalized. Focusing on identical twins, the study followed the T cell clones that responded to the vaccine, and did so with precision.

The TCR comes from a woman between 18 and 30 years old in good health. Sequencing used PBMCs. In this chain, TRBV20-1 is recombined with TRBJ2-7, and TRBD2 matches 9 of the central bases. The CDR3 has the sequence CSASVAGVGIEQYF. In nucleotide form, the sequence is TGCAGTGCTAGTGTAGCGGGAGTAGGGATCGAGCAGTACTTC.